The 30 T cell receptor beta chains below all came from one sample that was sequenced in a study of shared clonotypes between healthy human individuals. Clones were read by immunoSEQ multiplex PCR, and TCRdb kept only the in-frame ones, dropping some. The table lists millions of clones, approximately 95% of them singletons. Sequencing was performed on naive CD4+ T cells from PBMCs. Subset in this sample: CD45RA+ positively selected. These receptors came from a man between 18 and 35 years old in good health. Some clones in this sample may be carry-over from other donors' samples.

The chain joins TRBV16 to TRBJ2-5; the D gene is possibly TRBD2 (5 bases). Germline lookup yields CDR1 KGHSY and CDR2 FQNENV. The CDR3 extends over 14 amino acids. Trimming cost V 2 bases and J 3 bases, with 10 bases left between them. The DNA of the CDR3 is TGTGCCAGCAGCCAAGCTGAGCGGAAAGAGACCCAGTACTTC. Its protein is CASSQAERKETQYF. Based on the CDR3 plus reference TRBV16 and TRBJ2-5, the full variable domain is GEEVAQTPKHLVRGEGQKAKLYCAPIKGHSYVFWYQQVLKNEFKFLISFQNENVFDETGMPKERFSAKCLPNSPCSLEIQATKLEDSAVYFCASSQAERKETQYFGPGTRLLVL.

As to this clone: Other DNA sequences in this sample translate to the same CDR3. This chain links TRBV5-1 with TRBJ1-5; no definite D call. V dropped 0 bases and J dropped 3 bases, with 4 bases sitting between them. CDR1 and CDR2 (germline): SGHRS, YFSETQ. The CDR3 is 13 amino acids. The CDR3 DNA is TGCGCCAGCAGCTTGGGGCCCAATCAGCCCCAGCATTTT. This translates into CASSLGPNQPQHF.

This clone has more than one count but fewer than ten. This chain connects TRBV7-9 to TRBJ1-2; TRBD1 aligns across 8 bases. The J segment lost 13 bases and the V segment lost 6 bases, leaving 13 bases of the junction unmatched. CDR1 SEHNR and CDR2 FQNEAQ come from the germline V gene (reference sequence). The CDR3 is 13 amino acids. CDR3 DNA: TGTGCCAGCAGTACGGGACAGGACAACGTAGGCACCTTC. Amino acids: CASSTGQDNVGTF.

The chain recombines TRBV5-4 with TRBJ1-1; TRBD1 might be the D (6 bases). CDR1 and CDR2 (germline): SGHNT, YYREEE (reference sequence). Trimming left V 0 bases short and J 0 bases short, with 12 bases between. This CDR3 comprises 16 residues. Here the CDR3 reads CASSLGGPSMNTEAFF. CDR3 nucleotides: TGTGCCAGCAGCTTGGGGGGGCCATCTATGAACACTGAAGCTTTCTTT.

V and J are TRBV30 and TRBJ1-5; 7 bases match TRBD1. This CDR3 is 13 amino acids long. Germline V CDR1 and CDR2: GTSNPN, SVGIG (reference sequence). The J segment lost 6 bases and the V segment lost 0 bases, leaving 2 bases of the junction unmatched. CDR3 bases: TGTGCCTGGAGTGTAGGGGGCCGTCAGCCCCAGCATTTT. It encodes CAWSVGGRQPQHF.

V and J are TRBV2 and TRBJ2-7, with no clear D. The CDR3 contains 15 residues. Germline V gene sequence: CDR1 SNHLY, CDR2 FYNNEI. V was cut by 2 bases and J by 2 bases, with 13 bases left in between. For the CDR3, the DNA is TGTGCCAGCAGTGAAACTGAGCTTCCCGCCTACGAGCAGTACTTC. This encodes CASSETELPAYEQYF.

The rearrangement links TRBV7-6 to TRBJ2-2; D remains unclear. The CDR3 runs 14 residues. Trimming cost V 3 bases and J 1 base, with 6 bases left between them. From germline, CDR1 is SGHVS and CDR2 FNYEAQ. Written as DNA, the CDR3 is TGTGCCAGCAGCTTCATTGTGAACACCGGGGAGCTGTTTTTT. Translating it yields CASSFIVNTGELFF.

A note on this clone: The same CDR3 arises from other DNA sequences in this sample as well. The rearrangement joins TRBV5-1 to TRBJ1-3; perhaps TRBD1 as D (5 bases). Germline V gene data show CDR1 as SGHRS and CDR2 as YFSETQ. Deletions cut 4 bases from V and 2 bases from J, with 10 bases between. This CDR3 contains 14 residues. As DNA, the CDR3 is TGCGCCAGCAGCCTGGAGGGGACTGGAAACACCATATATTTT. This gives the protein CASSLEGTGNTIYF.

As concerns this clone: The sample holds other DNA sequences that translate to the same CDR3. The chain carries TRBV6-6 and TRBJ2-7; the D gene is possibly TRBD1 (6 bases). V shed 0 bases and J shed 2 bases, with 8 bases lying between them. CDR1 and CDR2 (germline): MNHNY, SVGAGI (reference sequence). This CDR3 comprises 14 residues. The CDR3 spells CASSYSGQTYEQYF. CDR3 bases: TGTGCCAGCAGTTACTCGGGACAAACCTACGAGCAGTACTTC.

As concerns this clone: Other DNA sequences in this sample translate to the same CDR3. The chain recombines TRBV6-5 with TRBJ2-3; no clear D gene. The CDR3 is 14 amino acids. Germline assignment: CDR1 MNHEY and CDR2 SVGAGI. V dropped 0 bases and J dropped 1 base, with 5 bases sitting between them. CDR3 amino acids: CASSYSGGTDTQYF. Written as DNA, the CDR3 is TGTGCCAGCAGTTACTCGGGCGGCACAGATACGCAGTATTTT.

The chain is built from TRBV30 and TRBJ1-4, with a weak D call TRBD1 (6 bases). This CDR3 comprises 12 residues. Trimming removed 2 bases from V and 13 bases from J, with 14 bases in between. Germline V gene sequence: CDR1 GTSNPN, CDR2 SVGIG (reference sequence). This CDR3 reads CAWSRQDHRLFF. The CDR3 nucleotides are TGTGCCTGGAGTCGACAGGATCATAGACTGTTTTTT.

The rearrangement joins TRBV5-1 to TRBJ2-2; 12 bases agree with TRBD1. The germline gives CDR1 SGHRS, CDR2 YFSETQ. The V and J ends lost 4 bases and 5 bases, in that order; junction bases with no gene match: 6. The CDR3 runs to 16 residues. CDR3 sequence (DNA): TGCGCCAGCAGCCTTGGGACAGGGGGCTTTACCGGGGAGCTGTTTTTT. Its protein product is CASSLGTGGFTGELFF.

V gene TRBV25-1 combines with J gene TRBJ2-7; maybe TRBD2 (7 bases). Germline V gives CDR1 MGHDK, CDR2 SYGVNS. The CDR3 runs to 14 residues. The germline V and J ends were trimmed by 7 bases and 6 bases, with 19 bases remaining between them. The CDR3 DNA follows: TGTGCCAGCACCGAGGGGGGGAGAATGAGCGAGCAGTACTTC. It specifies CASTEGGRMSEQYF.

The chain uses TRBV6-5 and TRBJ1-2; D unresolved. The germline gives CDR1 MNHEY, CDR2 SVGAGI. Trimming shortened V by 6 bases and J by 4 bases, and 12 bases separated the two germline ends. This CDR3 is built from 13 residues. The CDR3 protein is CASSDTPFYGYTF. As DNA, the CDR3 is TGTGCCAGCAGCGACACCCCATTCTATGGCTACACCTTC.

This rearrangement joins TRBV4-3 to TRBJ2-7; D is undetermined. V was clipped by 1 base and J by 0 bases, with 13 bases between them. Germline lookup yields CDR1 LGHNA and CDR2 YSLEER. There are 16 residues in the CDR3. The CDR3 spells CASSQGVSSFSYEQYF. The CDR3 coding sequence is TGCGCCAGCAGCCAAGGGGTGAGTAGCTTCTCCTACGAGCAGTACTTC.

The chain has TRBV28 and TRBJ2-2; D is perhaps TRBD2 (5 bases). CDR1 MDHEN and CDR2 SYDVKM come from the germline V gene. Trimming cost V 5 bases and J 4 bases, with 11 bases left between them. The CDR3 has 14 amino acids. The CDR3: CASSTGISTGELFF. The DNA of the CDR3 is TGTGCCAGCAGTACCGGGATATCCACCGGGGAGCTGTTTTTT. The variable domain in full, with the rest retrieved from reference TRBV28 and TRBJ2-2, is DVKVTQSSRYLVKRTGEKVFLECVQDMDHENMFWYRQDPGLGLRLIYFSYDVKMKEKGDIPEGYSVSREKKERFSLILESASTNQTSMYLCASSTGISTGELFFGEGSRLTVL.

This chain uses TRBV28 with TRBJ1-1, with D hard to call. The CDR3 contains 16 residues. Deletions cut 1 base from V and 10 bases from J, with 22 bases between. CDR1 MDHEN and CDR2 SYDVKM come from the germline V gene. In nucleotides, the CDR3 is TGTGCCAGCAGTTTATATAGTGGCAGACATGCCGCCGTAGCTTTCTTT. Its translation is CASSLYSGRHAAVAFF. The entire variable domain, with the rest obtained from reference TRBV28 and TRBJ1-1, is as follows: DVKVTQSSRYLVKRTGEKVFLECVQDMDHENMFWYRQDPGLGLRLIYFSYDVKMKEKGDIPEGYSVSREKKERFSLILESASTNQTSMYLCASSLYSGRHAAVAFFGQGTRLTVV.

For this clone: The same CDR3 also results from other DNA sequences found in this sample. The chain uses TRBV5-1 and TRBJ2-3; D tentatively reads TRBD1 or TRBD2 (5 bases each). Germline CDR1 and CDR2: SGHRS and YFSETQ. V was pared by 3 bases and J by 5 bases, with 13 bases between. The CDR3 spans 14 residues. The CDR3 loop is CASSSGTRGDTQYF. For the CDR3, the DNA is TGCGCCAGCAGCTCCGGGACCCGGGGAGATACGCAGTATTTT.

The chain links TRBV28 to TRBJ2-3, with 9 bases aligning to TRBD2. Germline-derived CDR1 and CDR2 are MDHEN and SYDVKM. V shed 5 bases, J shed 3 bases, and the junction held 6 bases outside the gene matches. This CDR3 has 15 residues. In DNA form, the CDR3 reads TGTGCCAGCAGTCCCCCTAGCGGGATAACAGATACGCAGTATTTT. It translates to CASSPPSGITDTQYF. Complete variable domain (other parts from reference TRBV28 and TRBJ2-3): DVKVTQSSRYLVKRTGEKVFLECVQDMDHENMFWYRQDPGLGLRLIYFSYDVKMKEKGDIPEGYSVSREKKERFSLILESASTNQTSMYLCASSPPSGITDTQYFGPGTRLTVL.

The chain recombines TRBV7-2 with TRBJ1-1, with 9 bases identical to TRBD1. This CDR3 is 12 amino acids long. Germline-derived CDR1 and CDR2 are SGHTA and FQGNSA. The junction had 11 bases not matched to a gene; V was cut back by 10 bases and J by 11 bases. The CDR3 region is CATGGNRGQAFF. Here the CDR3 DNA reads TGTGCCACCGGCGGGAACAGGGGGCAGGCTTTCTTT. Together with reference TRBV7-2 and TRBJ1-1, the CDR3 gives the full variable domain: GAGVSQSPSNKVTEKGKDVELRCDPISGHTALYWYRQSLGQGLEFLIYFQGNSAPDKSGLPSDRFSAERTGGSVSTLTIQRTQQEDSAVYLCATGGNRGQAFFGQGTRLTVV.

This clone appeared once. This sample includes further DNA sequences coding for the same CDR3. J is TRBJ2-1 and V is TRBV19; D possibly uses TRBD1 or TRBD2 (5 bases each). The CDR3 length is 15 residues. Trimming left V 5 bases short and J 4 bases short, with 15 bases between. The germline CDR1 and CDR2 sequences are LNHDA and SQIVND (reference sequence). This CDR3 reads CASSRTGPGYNEQFF. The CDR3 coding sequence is TGTGCCAGTAGTCGGACGGGGCCTGGGTACAATGAGCAGTTCTTC.

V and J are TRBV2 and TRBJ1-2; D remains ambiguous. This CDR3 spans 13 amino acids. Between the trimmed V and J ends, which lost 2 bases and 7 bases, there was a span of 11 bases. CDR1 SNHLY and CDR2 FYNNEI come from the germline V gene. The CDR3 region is CASSEYLGFGYTF. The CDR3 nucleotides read TGTGCCAGCAGTGAATACTTGGGGTTTGGCTACACCTTC.

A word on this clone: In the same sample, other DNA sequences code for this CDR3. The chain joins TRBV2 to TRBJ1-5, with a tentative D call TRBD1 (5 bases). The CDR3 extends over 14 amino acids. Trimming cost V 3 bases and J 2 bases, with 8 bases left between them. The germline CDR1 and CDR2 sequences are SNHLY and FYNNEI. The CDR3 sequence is CASSDRGGNQPQHF. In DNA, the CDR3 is TGTGCCAGCAGTGATCGGGGGGGCAATCAGCCCCAGCATTTT.

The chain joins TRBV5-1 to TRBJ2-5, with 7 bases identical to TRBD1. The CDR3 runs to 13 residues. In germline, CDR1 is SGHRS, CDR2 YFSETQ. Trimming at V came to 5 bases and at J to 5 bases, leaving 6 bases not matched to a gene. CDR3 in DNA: TGCGCCAGCAGGTCACAGGGGTGGGAGACCCAGTACTTC. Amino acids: CASRSQGWETQYF.

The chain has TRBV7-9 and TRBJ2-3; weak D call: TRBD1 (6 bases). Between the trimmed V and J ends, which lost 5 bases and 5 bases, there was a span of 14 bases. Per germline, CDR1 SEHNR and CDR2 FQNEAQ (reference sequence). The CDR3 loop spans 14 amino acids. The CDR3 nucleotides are TGTGCCAGCAGCAAGGACAGAGGGGGAGATACGCAGTATTTT. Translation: CASSKDRGGDTQYF.

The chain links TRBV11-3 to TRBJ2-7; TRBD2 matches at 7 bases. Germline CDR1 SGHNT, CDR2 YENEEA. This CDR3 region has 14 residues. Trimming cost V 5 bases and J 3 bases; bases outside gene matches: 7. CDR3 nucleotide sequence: TGTGCCAGCAGCGCTGGGGGGGACTACTACGAGCAGTACTTC. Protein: CASSAGGDYYEQYF.

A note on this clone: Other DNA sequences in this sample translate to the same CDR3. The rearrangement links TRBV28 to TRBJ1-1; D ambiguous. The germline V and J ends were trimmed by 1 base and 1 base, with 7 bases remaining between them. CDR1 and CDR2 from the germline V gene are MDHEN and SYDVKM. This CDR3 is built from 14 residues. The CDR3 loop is CASSLFTANTEAFF. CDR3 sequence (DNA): TGTGCCAGCAGTTTATTCACGGCGAACACTGAAGCTTTCTTT.

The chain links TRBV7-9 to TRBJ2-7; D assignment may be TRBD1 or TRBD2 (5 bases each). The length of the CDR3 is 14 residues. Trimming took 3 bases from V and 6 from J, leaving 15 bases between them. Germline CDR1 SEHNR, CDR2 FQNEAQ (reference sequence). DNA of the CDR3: TGTGCCAGCAGCTTGCCTGCCGGGGCACCCGAGCAGTACTTC. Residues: CASSLPAGAPEQYF.

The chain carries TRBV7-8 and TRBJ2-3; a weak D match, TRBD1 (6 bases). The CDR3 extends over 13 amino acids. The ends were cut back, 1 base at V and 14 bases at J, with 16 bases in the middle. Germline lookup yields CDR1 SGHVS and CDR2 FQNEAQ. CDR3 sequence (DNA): TGTGCCAGCAGCTTAGGTCTCCAGGGGCTGTGGTATTTT. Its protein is CASSLGLQGLWYF.

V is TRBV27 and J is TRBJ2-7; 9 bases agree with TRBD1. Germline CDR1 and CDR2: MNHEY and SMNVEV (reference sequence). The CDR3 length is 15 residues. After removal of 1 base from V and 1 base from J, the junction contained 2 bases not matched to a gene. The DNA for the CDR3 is TGTGCCAGCAGTTTATACGGACAGGGGTCCTACGAGCAGTACTTC. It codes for CASSLYGQGSYEQYF.